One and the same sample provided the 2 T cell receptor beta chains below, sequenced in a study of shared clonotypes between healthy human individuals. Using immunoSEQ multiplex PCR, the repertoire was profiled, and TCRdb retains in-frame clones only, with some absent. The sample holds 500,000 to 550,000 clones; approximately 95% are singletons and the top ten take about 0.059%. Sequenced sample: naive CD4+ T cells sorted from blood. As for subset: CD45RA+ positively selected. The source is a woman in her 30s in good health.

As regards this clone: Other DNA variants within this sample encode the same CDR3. CDR3 bases: TGTGCCAGCAGCTTAGCGTTAGCGGGAGCGTACGAGCAGTACTTC. Its protein product is CASSLALAGAYEQYF. This chain joins TRBV11-2 and TRBJ2-7; 9 positions match TRBD2. V lost 1 base and J lost 4; bases outside the gene matches: 5. The CDR3 is made up of 15 amino acids. The germline V gene has CDR1 SGHAT and CDR2 FQNNGV.

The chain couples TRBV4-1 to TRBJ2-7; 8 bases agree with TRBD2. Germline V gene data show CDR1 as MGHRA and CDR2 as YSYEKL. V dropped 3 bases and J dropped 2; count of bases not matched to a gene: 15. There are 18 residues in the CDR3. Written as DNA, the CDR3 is TGCGCCAGCAGCCACGTCCGGACTAGCAGCCCAAATACCTACGAGCAGTACTTC. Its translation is CASSHVRTSSPNTYEQYF.